This TCR beta chain was sequenced in a study of shared clonotypes between healthy human individuals. As for the study in general: Used for every donor were three CD4 naive, three CD4 memory, two CD8 naive and one CD8 memory plate.

Turning to this clone: What it binds is not known. Other DNA variants within this sample encode the same CDR3.

The repertoire was sequenced with immunoSEQ multiplex PCR; TCRdb's copy has only in-frame clones and lacks some. Here the sample spans about 610,000 clones, around 97% being singletons. Between the trimmed V and J ends, which lost 4 bases and 7 bases, there was a span of 13 bases. Germline assignment: CDR1 MNHEY and CDR2 SMNVEV (reference sequence). This CDR3 is built from 13 residues. Points from the study as a whole: A reduction in generation probabilities was seen for non-shared clonotypes relative to those shared by all four donors.

The sample consisted of naive CD4+ T cells sorted from blood. Subset indicated: CD45RA+ positively selected. The chain employs TRBV27 and TRBJ1-2; the D gene is possibly TRBD1 (5 bases). The TCR originated in a woman under 40 in good health. This chain's CDR3 is CASSSRTGGGYTF. The CDR3 nucleotides are TGTGCCAGCAGTTCTCGGACCGGGGGTGGCTACACCTTC.